The present T cell receptor beta chain was sequenced within a study of blood T cells in healthy people across ages. CDR3 length equals 15 residues. CDR1 SEHNR and CDR2 FQNEAQ come from the germline V gene (reference sequence). Trimming stripped 1 base from V and 0 bases from J, with 6 bases between. Total RNA, at least 5 micrograms per sample, was extracted from PBMCs. This clonotype was detected a few times. A second roughly 6 to 11 cycle PCR used barcoded and J-beta primers. Each cDNA molecule was tagged by a template-switch adaptor with 12 random nucleotides. TCRdb reanalysed the 5' RACE reads using MiXCR and keeps one entry per CDR3 protein. The table shows hundreds of thousands of distinct CDR3 sequences, with roughly three fifths occurring only once.

The sequence was collected from a middle-aged man in good health. This rearrangement joins TRBV7-9 to TRBJ1-4; D gene unclear. Sequencing was carried out using blood. The DNA for the CDR3 is TGTGCCAGCAGCTTAGTGGTACCAACTAATGAAAAACTGTTTTTT. Its translation is CASSLVVPTNEKLFF.